These T cell receptor beta chains were read from a single sample in a study of blood T cell repertoires in COVID-19. Measured with immunoSEQ multiplex PCR; TCRdb has only the in-frame clones, and not every one. Of under 150,000 clones in the sample, around 89% were seen once. Sequenced input: peripheral blood. Every receptor here comes from a woman aged 50 to 65 with acute or convalescent COVID-19. Each CDR3 is given with its conserved first and last residue. D genes are given only for firm matches. Some rows mark clone size as missing; the rest say once, few, many or name a class of expanded clone.

CDR3 protein,CDR3 DNA,clone size,CDR3 length,D gene,V gene,J gene
CSVRFDTQYF,TGCAGCGTTCGGTTCGATACGCAGTATTTT,-,10,-,TRBV29-1,TRBJ2-3
CASSSGANTEAFF,TGTGCCAGCAGCTCAGGGGCTAACACTGAAGCTTTCTTT,few,13,-,TRBV7-3,TRBJ1-1
CASSLRTDKNTEAFF,TGTGCCAGCTCACTGCGGACAGATAAGAACACTGAAGCTTTCTTT,-,15,-,TRBV18,TRBJ1-1
CASSQDGRSPQHF,TGTGCCAGCAGCCAAGATGGCAGGTCACCCCAGCATTTT,-,13,-,TRBV4-2,TRBJ1-5
CASSVRQGASGSARETQYF,TGTGCCAGCAGTGTCAGACAGGGGGCTAGCGGGAGTGCACGAGAGACCCAGTACTTC,once,19,-,TRBV2,TRBJ2-5
CSSTDLANTDTQYF,TGCAGCTCCACGGACCTAGCTAACACAGATACGCAGTATTTT,-,14,-,TRBV29-1,TRBJ2-3
CASSGSRGLAGERSYNEQFF,TGTGCCAGCAGTGGAAGCAGGGGACTAGCGGGGGAACGCTCCTACAATGAGCAGTTCTTC,-,20,TRBD2,TRBV2,TRBJ2-1
CASSLDGTGTGAYGYTF,TGCGCCAGCAGCCTAGATGGGACCGGGACAGGGGCCTATGGCTACACCTTC,once,17,TRBD1,TRBV4-3,TRBJ1-2
CATSTRRTSLYQETQYF,TGTGCCACCAGCACCAGGAGGACTAGCTTGTATCAAGAGACCCAGTACTTC,-,17,TRBD2,TRBV15,TRBJ2-5
CASSPMRTFDIQYF,TGTGCCAGCAGCCCCATGAGGACATTCGACATTCAGTACTTC,-,14,-,TRBV5-8,TRBJ2-4
CASSLRGLRNEQFF,TGTGCCAGCAGCTTACGTGGGCTAAGGAATGAGCAGTTCTTC,-,14,-,TRBV7-2,TRBJ2-1
CATSDQFYEQYF,TGTGCCACCAGTGATCAGTTTTACGAGCAGTACTTC,-,12,-,TRBV24-1,TRBJ2-7
CASSTGASGPLDPYNEQFF,TGTGCCAGCAGCACTGGGGCTAGCGGGCCCCTGGACCCCTACAATGAGCAGTTCTTC,-,19,TRBD2,TRBV5-4,TRBJ2-1
CSVDVTIGQTQYF,TGCAGCGTTGACGTTACTATTGGTCAGACCCAGTACTTC,once,13,-,TRBV29-1,TRBJ2-5
CASRSSYNSPLHF,TGTGCCAGCAGGAGCTCCTATAATTCACCCCTCCACTTT,-,13,-,TRBV2,TRBJ1-6
CASSQQGLNTEAFF,TGTGCCAGCAGTCAGCAGGGATTGAACACTGAAGCTTTCTTT,-,14,-,TRBV6-5,TRBJ1-1
CASSTLFGQGPNTEAFF,TGTGCCAGCAGCACTCTATTCGGACAGGGACCGAACACTGAAGCTTTCTTT,-,17,TRBD1,TRBV13,TRBJ1-1
CASSYEEGNTEAFF,TGTGCCAGCAGTTACGAGGAGGGCAACACTGAAGCTTTCTTT,-,14,-,TRBV6-6,TRBJ1-1
CASSSWGGANTDTQYF,TGTGCCAGCAGCTCGTGGGGCGGGGCAAACACAGATACGCAGTATTTT,-,16,-,TRBV7-3,TRBJ2-3
CATSRGEGDRNQPQHF,TGTGCCACCAGCAGAGGAGAGGGGGATCGCAATCAGCCCCAGCATTTT,-,16,-,TRBV15,TRBJ1-5
CASSFYGADTDTQYF,TGTGCCAGCAGTTTTTATGGGGCCGACACAGATACGCAGTATTTT,-,15,-,TRBV28,TRBJ2-3
CASNQGKGIHEQYF,TGTGCCAGTAATCAGGGTAAGGGGATTCACGAGCAGTACTTC,-,14,-,TRBV19,TRBJ2-7
CASSSGLASTDTQYF,TGTGCCAGCAGCTCGGGACTCGCGAGCACAGATACGCAGTATTTT,-,15,-,TRBV7-3,TRBJ2-3
CASSFNFGQGTPLHF,TGTGCCAGCAGCTTTAACTTCGGACAGGGAACACCCCTCCACTTT,-,15,TRBD1,TRBV5-8,TRBJ1-6
CASSLSLAGATDTQYF,TGTGCCAGCAGCTTAAGTCTGGCGGGAGCCACAGATACGCAGTATTTT,-,16,TRBD2,TRBV11-3,TRBJ2-3
CASTSGRSSYNEQFF,TGTGCCAGCACCTCCGGCCGGAGCTCCTACAATGAGCAGTTCTTC,-,15,-,TRBV28,TRBJ2-1
CASSSTGRGNQPQHF,TGTGCCAGTAGTTCTACAGGGAGAGGCAATCAGCCCCAGCATTTT,-,15,-,TRBV19,TRBJ1-5
CASSPPSSNQETQYF,TGTGCCAGCTCACCACCGAGTAGTAACCAAGAGACCCAGTACTTC,-,15,-,TRBV18,TRBJ2-5
CASSFLAGASEQFF,TGTGCCAGCAGCTTTCTAGCGGGAGCCTCTGAGCAGTTCTTC,-,14,TRBD2,TRBV13,TRBJ2-1
CASSYSGGRRNYGYTF,TGTGCCAGCAGTTACTCGGGAGGACGTCGAAACTATGGCTACACCTTC,-,16,-,TRBV6-5,TRBJ1-2
CASSPPRKANTEAFF,TGTGCCAGCAGTCCCCCGCGGAAGGCGAACACTGAAGCTTTCTTT,-,15,-,TRBV6-5,TRBJ1-1
CASSLFPGTGYTEAFF,TGTGCCAGCAGTTTATTTCCCGGGACAGGGTACACTGAAGCTTTCTTT,once,16,TRBD1,TRBV28,TRBJ1-1
CASSLDRTSGPNYNEQFF,TGTGCCAGCAGCCTCGACAGGACTAGCGGCCCTAACTACAATGAGCAGTTCTTC,-,18,TRBD2,TRBV5-4,TRBJ2-1
CASSAGMIDAGELFF,TGTGCCAGCAGCGCAGGGATGATCGATGCCGGGGAGCTGTTTTTT,-,15,-,TRBV7-6,TRBJ2-2
CAISVAAIETQYF,TGTGCCATCAGTGTGGCGGCCATCGAGACCCAGTACTTC,-,13,-,TRBV10-3,TRBJ2-5
CASSPAGNQETQYF,TGTGCCAGTAGTCCCGCAGGGAACCAAGAGACCCAGTACTTC,-,14,-,TRBV19,TRBJ2-5
CASSPVRTGSGANVLTF,TGCGCCAGCAGCCCTGTCCGGACAGGCTCTGGGGCCAACGTCCTGACTTTC,-,17,TRBD1,TRBV4-1,TRBJ2-6
CAWSFKGDTEAFF,TGTGCCTGGAGTTTCAAAGGGGACACTGAAGCTTTCTTT,-,13,-,TRBV30,TRBJ1-1
CASGSQDTSNNEQFF,TGTGCTAGTGGTTCCCAGGACACCTCCAACAATGAGCAGTTCTTC,-,15,-,TRBV12-5,TRBJ2-1
CASSPGTGERYGYTF,TGCGCCAGCAGCCCAGGGACAGGGGAGAGATATGGCTACACCTTC,-,15,TRBD1,TRBV5-1,TRBJ1-2
CASSEVGQKHGYTF,TGTGCCAGCAGTGAAGTTGGGCAGAAACATGGCTACACCTTC,-,14,-,TRBV2,TRBJ1-2
CSVDQGGVGTEAFF,TGCAGCGTTGATCAGGGTGGGGTAGGAACTGAAGCTTTCTTT,-,14,-,TRBV29-1,TRBJ1-1
CASSPLAASSYNEQFF,TGTGCCAGTAGTCCACTAGCGGCAAGCTCCTACAATGAGCAGTTCTTC,-,16,TRBD2,TRBV19,TRBJ2-1
CASSQGASYGYTF,TGTGCCAGCTCCCAGGGGGCGTCGTATGGCTACACCTTC,-,13,TRBD1,TRBV2,TRBJ1-2
CASSLDGAPLGYTF,TGTGCCAGCAGCTTAGATGGGGCCCCCCTGGGCTACACCTTC,-,14,-,TRBV11-2,TRBJ1-2
CATSRGGDEQYF,TGTGCCACCAGCAGGGGAGGGGACGAGCAGTACTTC,-,12,TRBD2,TRBV15,TRBJ2-7
CASSESGATLGANVLTF,TGTGCCAGCAGTGAATCAGGGGCCACTCTGGGGGCCAACGTCCTGACTTTC,-,17,-,TRBV6-1,TRBJ2-6
CASSFQGGNTEAFF,TGTGCCAGCAGCTTCCAGGGGGGAAACACTGAAGCTTTCTTT,-,14,TRBD1,TRBV7-9,TRBJ1-1
CASSEAHGYEQYF,TGTGCCAGCAGTGAAGCGCACGGCTACGAGCAGTACTTC,-,13,-,TRBV2,TRBJ2-7
CASSLGGQTSNQPQHF,TGTGCCAGCAGCTTAGGAGGGCAGACTAGCAATCAGCCCCAGCATTTT,-,16,-,TRBV7-2,TRBJ1-5
CASSLDNLQISNQPQHF,TGTGCCAGCAGCTTAGATAATCTTCAGATAAGCAATCAGCCCCAGCATTTT,-,17,-,TRBV11-2,TRBJ1-5
CASSTRQAGTEAFF,TGTGCCAGTAGTACCCGACAGGCTGGAACTGAAGCTTTCTTT,-,14,-,TRBV19,TRBJ1-1
CASSTGYNSPLHF,TGTGCCAGCAGTACAGGGTATAATTCACCCCTCCACTTT,once,13,-,TRBV9,TRBJ1-6
CASSQGAAGNTIYF,TGTGCCAGCAGCCAGGGGGCGGCTGGAAACACCATATATTTT,-,14,-,TRBV3-1/TRBV3-2,TRBJ1-3
CASSPQGNEQFF,TGTGCCAGCAGTCCCCAGGGAAATGAGCAGTTCTTC,-,12,-,TRBV2,TRBJ2-1
CAIKRQGASYNEQFF,TGTGCCATCAAGAGACAGGGTGCGTCCTACAATGAGCAGTTCTTC,-,15,TRBD1,TRBV10-3,TRBJ2-1
CASSPGTTLGAPLHF,TGTGCCAGCTCACCCGGGACAACCCTAGGGGCACCCCTCCACTTT,-,15,-,TRBV18,TRBJ1-6
CASGVVGGANQPQHF,TGTGCCAGTGGAGTCGTGGGGGGGGCAAATCAGCCCCAGCATTTT,-,15,-,TRBV19,TRBJ1-5
CATSIGQGDYNEQFF,TGTGCCACCAGCATAGGACAGGGGGATTACAATGAGCAGTTCTTC,-,15,TRBD1,TRBV15,TRBJ2-1